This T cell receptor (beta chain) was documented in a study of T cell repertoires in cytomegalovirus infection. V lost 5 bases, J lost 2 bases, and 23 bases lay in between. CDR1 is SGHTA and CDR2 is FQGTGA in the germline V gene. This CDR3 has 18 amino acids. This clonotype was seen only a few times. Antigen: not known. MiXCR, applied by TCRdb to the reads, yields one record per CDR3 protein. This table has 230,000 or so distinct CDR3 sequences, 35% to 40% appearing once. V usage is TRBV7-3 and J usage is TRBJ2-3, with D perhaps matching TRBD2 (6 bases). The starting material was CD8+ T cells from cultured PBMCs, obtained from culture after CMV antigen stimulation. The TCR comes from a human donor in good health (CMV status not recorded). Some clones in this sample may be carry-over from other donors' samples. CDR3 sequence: CASSAKGTSSRPTDTQYF. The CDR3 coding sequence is TGTGCCAGCAGCGCAAAGGGCACTAGCAGCCGGCCCACAGATACGCAGTATTTT.